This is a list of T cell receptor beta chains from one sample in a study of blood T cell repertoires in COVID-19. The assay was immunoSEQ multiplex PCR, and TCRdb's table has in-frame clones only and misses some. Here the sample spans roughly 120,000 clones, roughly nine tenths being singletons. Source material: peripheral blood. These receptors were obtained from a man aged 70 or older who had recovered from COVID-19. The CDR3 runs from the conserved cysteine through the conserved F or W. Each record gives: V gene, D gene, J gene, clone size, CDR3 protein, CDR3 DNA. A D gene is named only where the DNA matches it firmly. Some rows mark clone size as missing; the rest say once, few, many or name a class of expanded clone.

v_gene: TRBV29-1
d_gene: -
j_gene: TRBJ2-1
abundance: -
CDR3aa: CSVEEFISNEQFF
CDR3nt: TGCAGCGTTGAAGAGTTTATCAGTAATGAGCAGTTCTTC

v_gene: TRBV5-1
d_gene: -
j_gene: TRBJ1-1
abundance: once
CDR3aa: CASSLPGQEAFF
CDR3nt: TGCGCCAGCAGCTTACCCGGACAGGAAGCTTTCTTT

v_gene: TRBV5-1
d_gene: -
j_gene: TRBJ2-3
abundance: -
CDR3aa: CASSSWGRNTQYF
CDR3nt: TGCGCCAGCAGCTCCTGGGGCAGAAATACGCAGTATTTT

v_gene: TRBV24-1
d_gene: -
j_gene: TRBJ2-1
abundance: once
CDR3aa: CATSEEERLNNEQFF
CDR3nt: TGTGCCACCAGTGAGGAGGAACGCCTTAACAATGAGCAGTTCTTC

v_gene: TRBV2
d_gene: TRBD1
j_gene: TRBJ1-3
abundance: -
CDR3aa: CASSFGTGAAGNTIYF
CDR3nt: TGTGCCAGCAGTTTTGGCACAGGGGCTGCAGGAAACACCATATATTTT

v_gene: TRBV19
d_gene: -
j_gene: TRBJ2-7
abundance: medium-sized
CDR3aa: CASSLAGPSYEQYF
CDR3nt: TGTGCCAGTAGTCTCGCAGGGCCCTCCTACGAGCAGTACTTC

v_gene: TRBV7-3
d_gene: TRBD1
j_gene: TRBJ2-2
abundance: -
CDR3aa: CASSSSTGVAGELFF
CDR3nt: TGTGCCAGCAGCTCCTCGACAGGGGTGGCCGGGGAGCTGTTTTTT

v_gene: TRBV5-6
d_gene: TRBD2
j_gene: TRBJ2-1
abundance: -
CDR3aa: CASSRPGLAGIKEKQFF
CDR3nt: TGTGCCAGCAGCCGGCCGGGACTAGCGGGAATTAAGGAGAAGCAGTTCTTC

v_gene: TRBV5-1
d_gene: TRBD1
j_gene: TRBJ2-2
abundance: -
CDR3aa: CASSLSGQGGTGELFF
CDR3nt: TGCGCCAGCAGCTTATCGGGACAGGGTGGCACCGGGGAGCTGTTTTTT

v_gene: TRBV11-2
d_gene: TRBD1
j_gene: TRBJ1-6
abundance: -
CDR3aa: CASSSGQGAGSPLHF
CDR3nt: TGTGCCAGCAGCTCGGGACAGGGGGCAGGTTCACCCCTCCACTTT

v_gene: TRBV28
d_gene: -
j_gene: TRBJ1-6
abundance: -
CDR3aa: CASSLSSSPLHF
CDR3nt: TGTGCCAGCAGTTTATCGTCCTCTCCCCTCCACTTT